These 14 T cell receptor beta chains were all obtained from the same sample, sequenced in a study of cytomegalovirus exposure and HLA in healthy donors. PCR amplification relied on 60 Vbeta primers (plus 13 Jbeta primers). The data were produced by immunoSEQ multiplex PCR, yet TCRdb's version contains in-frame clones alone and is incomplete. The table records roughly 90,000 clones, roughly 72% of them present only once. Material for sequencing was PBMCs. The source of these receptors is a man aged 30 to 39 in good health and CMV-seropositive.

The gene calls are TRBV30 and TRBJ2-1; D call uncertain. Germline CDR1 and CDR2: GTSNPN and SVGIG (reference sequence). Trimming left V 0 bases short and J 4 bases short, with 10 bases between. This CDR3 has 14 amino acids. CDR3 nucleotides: TGTGCCTGGAGTGTTCCGTACGAGTACAATGAGCAGTTCTTC. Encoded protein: CAWSVPYEYNEQFF.

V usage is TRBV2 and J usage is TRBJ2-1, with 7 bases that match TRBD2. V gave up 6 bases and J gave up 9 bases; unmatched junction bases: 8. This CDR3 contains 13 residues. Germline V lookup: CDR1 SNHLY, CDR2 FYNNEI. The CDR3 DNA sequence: TGTGCCAGCAGCCTCCTAGCGGTAGCTGAGCAGTTCTTC. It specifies CASSLLAVAEQFF.

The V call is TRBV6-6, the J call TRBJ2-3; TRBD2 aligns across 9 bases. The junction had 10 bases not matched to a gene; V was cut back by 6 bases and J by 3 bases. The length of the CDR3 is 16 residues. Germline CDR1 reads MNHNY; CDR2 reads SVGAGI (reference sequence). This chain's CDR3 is CASSPRRLAGTDTQYF. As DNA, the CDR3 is TGTGCCAGCAGCCCACGGCGTCTAGCGGGGACAGATACGCAGTATTTT.

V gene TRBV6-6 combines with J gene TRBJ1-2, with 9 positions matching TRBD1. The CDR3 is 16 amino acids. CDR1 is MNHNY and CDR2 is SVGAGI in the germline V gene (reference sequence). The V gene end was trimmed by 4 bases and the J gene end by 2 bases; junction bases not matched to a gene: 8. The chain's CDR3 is CASSFPQGTGNYGYTF. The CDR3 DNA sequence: TGTGCCAGCAGTTTCCCCCAAGGGACAGGGAACTATGGCTACACCTTC.

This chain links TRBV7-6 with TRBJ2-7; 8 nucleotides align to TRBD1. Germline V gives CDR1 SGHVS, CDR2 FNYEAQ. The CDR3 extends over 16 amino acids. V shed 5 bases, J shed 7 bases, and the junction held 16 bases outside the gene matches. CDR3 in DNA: TGTGCCAGCAGCATAGGCGGACCGGGACAGGCGGTAGAGCAGTACTTC. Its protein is CASSIGGPGQAVEQYF.

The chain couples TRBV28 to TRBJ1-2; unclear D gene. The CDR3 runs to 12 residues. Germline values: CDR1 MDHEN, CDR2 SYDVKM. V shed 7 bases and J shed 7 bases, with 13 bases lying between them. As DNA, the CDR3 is TGTGCCAGCACCTCCCCCGAGCGTGGCTACACCTTC. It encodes CASTSPERGYTF.

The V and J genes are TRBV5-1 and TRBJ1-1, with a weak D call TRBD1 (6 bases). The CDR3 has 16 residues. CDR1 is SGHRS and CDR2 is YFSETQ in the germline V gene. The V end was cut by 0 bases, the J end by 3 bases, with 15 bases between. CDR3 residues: CASSLDGGLSYTEAFF. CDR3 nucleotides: TGCGCCAGCAGCTTGGATGGGGGCCTGAGTTACACTGAAGCTTTCTTT.

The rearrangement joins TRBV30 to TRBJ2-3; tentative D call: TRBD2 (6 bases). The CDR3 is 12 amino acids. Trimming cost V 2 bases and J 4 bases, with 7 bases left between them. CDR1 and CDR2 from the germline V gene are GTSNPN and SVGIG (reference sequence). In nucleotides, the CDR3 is TGTGCCTGGAGTCGGGGGTCAGATACGCAGTATTTT. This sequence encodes CAWSRGSDTQYF.

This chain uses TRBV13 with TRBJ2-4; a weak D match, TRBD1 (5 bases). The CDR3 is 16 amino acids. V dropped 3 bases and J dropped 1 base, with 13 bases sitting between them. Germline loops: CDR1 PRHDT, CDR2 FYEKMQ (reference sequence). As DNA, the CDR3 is TGTGCCAGCAGCTTGCATCAGGGCGACGCCAAAAACATTCAGTACTTC. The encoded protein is CASSLHQGDAKNIQYF.

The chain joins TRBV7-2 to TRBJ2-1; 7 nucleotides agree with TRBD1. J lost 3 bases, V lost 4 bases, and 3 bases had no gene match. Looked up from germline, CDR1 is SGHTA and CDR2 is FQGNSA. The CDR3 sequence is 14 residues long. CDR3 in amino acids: CASSSGQVYNEQFF. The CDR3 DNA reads TGTGCCAGCAGCTCCGGACAGGTCTACAATGAGCAGTTCTTC.

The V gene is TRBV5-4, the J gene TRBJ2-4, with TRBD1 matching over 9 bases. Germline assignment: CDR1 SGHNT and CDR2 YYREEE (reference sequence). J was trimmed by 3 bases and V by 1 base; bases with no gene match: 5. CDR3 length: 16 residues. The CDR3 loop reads CASSLKTGGDKNIQYF. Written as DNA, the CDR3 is TGTGCCAGCAGCTTGAAGACAGGGGGAGACAAAAACATTCAGTACTTC.

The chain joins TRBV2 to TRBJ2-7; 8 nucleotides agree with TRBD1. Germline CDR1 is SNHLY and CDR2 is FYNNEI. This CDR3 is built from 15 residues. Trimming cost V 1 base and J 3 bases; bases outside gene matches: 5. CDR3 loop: CASSEGQGAIYEQYF. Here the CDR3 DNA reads TGTGCCAGCAGTGAAGGGCAGGGGGCGATCTACGAGCAGTACTTC. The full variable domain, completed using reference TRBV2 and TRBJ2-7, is EPEVTQTPSHQVTQMGQEVILRCVPISNHLYFYWYRQILGQKVEFLVSFYNNEISEKSEIFDDQFSVERPDGSNFTLKIRSTKLEDSAMYFCASSEGQGAIYEQYFGPGTRLTVT.

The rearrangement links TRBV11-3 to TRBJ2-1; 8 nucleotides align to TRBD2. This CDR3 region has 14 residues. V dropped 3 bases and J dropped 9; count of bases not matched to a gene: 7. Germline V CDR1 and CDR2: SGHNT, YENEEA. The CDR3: CASSFVAGSGEQFF. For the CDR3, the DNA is TGTGCCAGCAGCTTTGTAGCGGGAAGCGGTGAGCAGTTCTTC.

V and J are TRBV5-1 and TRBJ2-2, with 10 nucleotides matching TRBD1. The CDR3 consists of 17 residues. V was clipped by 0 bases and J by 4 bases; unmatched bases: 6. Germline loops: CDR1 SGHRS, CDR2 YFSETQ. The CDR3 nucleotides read TGCGCCAGCAGCTTGGGTGGGACAGGGGACGGCACCGGGGAGCTGTTTTTT. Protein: CASSLGGTGDGTGELFF.